The 14 T cell receptor beta chains in this list originate from one sample, sequenced in a study of OX40 agonist ivuxolimab in advanced cancers. The protocol used for the library was the immunoSEQ multiplex PCR assay. Sourced from immuneACCESS, this table was stored by TCRdb with only in-frame sequences that have V and J called. A share of the clones is absent; for the studies checked, an unresolved V gene accounts for under half, and the remainder has no known explanation. Counted in this sample were fewer than 45,000 clones; 75% to 90% of them appeared once. The ten biggest clones cover 0.5% to 0.65% of the sample. This specimen was CD4+ or CD8+ T cells sorted from blood, taken in a trial of the OX40 agonist ivuxolimab. These receptor sequences come from an adult with an advanced solid tumor such as melanoma, head and neck, liver or kidney cancer.

The chain combines TRBV7-3 with TRBJ2-1, with TRBD2 identical over 7 bases. V was pared by 3 bases and J by 0 bases, with 5 bases of the junction left unmatched. Germline assignment: CDR1 SGHTA and CDR2 FQGTGA. The CDR3 is 16 amino acids. The chain's CDR3 is CASSFNRTSSYNEQFF. The CDR3 region has the DNA TGTGCCAGCAGCTTTAACAGGACTAGCTCCTACAATGAGCAGTTCTTC.

The chain links TRBV5-1 to TRBJ2-1; perhaps TRBD2 as D (7 bases). Germline V lookup: CDR1 SGHRS, CDR2 YFSETQ. V lost 0 bases and J lost 5, with 15 bases in between. The CDR3 runs 16 residues. This CDR3 reads CASSLGSVGGHNEQFF. The CDR3 bases are TGCGCCAGCAGCTTGGGTTCGGTGGGGGGGCACAATGAGCAGTTCTTC.

Comments on this clone: The sample contains more than one DNA sequence encoding this CDR3. The J gene is TRBJ2-5, the V gene TRBV7-8; 11 nucleotides align to TRBD2. Germline V gene lookup returns CDR1 SGHVS and CDR2 FQNEAQ. The V gene end was trimmed by 5 bases and the J gene end by 5 bases; junction bases not matched to a gene: 7. This CDR3 contains 15 residues. CDR3 region: CASSLRLAGRETQYF. In nucleotides, the CDR3 is TGTGCCAGCAGCCTTAGACTAGCGGGGAGGGAGACCCAGTACTTC. The whole variable domain, remainder taken from reference TRBV7-8 and TRBJ2-5, is GAGVSQSPRYKVAKRGQDVALRCDPISGHVSLFWYQQALGQGPEFLTYFQNEAQLDKSGLPSDRFFAERPEGSVSTLKIQRTQQEDSAVYLCASSLRLAGRETQYFGPGTRLLVL.

The V gene is TRBV2, the J gene TRBJ2-1, with D possibly TRBD2 on 5 matching bases. Trimming shortened V by 6 bases and J by 5 bases, and 11 bases separated the two germline ends. The CDR3 length is 13 residues. Germline values: CDR1 SNHLY, CDR2 FYNNEI. The CDR3 coding sequence is TGTGCCAGCAGAGGACTCCTAAACAATGAGCAGTTCTTC. Its translation: CASRGLLNNEQFF.

In this sample, this clone turned up a few times. The V gene is TRBV28, the J gene TRBJ1-1; a possible D gene is TRBD1 (5 bases). Looked up from germline, CDR1 is MDHEN and CDR2 is SYDVKM. CDR3 length: 12 amino acids. The V and J ends lost 8 bases and 8 bases respectively, with 15 bases between them. The CDR3 sequence: CASRGTRPEAFF. The CDR3 DNA reads as TGTGCCAGCCGGGGGACTCGCCCCGAAGCTTTCTTT.

The CDR3 sequence: CASGAGGLNEQYF. In nucleotides, the CDR3 is TGCGCCAGCGGAGCCGGAGGGCTCAACGAGCAGTACTTC. The rearrangement links TRBV5-1 to TRBJ2-7, with D maybe TRBD2 (6 bases). In germline, CDR1 is SGHRS, CDR2 YFSETQ. Trimming removed 7 bases from V and 5 bases from J, with 16 bases in between. This CDR3 contains 13 residues.

This clone was detected only a few times. The chain is built from TRBV4-3 and TRBJ2-3; 10 nucleotides match TRBD2. Germline loops: CDR1 LGHNA, CDR2 YSLEER. This CDR3 has 17 amino acids. The trim removed 0 bases at V and 4 bases at J, leaving 7 bases unmatched. CDR3 bases: TGCGCCAGCAGCCAAGATTACCTAGCGGGGGCCCCAGATACGCAGTATTTT. It translates to CASSQDYLAGAPDTQYF.

The chain employs TRBV18 and TRBJ1-1; a possible D gene is TRBD1 (6 bases). Germline V lookup: CDR1 KGHSH, CDR2 LQKENI. Between the trimmed V and J ends, which lost 6 bases and 4 bases, there was a span of 18 bases. The CDR3 has 15 amino acids. In DNA form, the CDR3 reads TGTGCCAGCTCTACCAAGGGGGACCGGGGCACTGAAGCTTTCTTT. Translating it yields CASSTKGDRGTEAFF.

The chain links TRBV11-1 to TRBJ2-7; D unresolved. Germline V gives CDR1 SGHAT, CDR2 FQDESV (reference sequence). This CDR3 contains 13 residues. With 1 base removed from V and 1 base from J, the gap between germline ends came to 5 bases. The CDR3 DNA reads as TGTGCCAGCAGCTTAGGCAGGTCCTACGAGCAGTACTTC. It specifies CASSLGRSYEQYF.

The chain has TRBV18 and TRBJ1-5; TRBD1 might be the D (6 bases). The germline CDR1 and CDR2 sequences are KGHSH and LQKENI. V shed 6 bases and J shed 4 bases, with 13 bases lying between them. The CDR3 has 14 residues. The CDR3 DNA sequence: TGTGCCAGCTCGCTCAACACAGGGAATCAGCCCCAGCATTTT. Translating it yields CASSLNTGNQPQHF.

Points on this clone: This CDR3 fails to terminate in the conserved phenylalanine or tryptophan, so it likely reflects a read error. The rearrangement links TRBV2 to TRBJ1-6; TRBD1 aligns across 9 bases. J was trimmed by 7 bases and V by 5 bases; bases with no gene match: 6. The V gene's germline CDR1 is SNHLY and CDR2 FYNNEI. The CDR3 totals 15 residues. CDR3 bases: TGTGCCAGCAGTCTGGACAGGGGAGGCAATTCACCCCTCCACCTT. Amino acid sequence: CASSLDRGGNSPLHL.

The CDR3 DNA follows: TGCGCCAGCAGCTCGGATTCGGGACAGGGTGAAGAAAAACTGTTTTTT. Its protein product is CASSSDSGQGEEKLFF. J is TRBJ1-4 and V is TRBV5-1; 9 nucleotides agree with TRBD1. V lost 3 bases and J lost 8; bases outside the gene matches: 11. Germline-derived CDR1 and CDR2 are SGHRS and YFSETQ. This CDR3 region has 16 residues.

This chain connects TRBV7-3 to TRBJ1-1; D is ambiguous. Trimming took off 5 bases at V and 4 bases at J, with 17 bases between the two ends. The CDR3 is 15 amino acids. The germline gives CDR1 SGHTA, CDR2 FQGTGA. CDR3 sequence (DNA): TGTGCCAGCAGCGCACACTTTTCCCGGAGCACTGAAGCTTTCTTT. This sequence encodes CASSAHFSRSTEAFF.

The chain combines TRBV4-1 with TRBJ2-6, with 7 positions matching TRBD2. The CDR3 length is 17 residues. The trim removed 4 bases at V and 4 bases at J, leaving 10 bases unmatched. The germline V gene has CDR1 MGHRA and CDR2 YSYEKL. The DNA for the CDR3 is TGCGCCAGCAGCCGAGGCGGACTAGTGGGCGGGGCCAACGTCCTGACTTTC. This translates into CASSRGGLVGGANVLTF.